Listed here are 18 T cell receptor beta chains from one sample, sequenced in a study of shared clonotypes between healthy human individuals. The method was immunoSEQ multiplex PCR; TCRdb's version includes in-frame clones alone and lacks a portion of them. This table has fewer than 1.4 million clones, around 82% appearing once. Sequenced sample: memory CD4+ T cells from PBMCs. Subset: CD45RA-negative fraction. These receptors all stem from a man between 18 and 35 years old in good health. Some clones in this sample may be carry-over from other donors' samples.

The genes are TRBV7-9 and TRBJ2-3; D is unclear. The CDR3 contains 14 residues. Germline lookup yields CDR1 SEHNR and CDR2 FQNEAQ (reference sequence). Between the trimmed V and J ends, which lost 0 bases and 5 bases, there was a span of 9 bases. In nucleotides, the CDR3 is TGTGCCAGCAGCTTAGCGGTCCAATTAGATACGCAGTATTTT. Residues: CASSLAVQLDTQYF.

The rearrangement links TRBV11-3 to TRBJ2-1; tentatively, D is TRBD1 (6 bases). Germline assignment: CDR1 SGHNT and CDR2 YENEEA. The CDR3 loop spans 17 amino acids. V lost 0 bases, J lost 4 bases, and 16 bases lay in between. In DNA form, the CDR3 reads TGTGCCAGCAGCTTAGATCAGATGGGGGCCTCATACAATGAGCAGTTCTTC. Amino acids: CASSLDQMGASYNEQFF.

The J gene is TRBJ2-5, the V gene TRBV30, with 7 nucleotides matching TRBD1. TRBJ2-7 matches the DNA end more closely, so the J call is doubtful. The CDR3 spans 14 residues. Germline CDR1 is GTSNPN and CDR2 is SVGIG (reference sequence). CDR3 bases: TGTGCCTGGACCGGGACAGCTCTCTCCTACGAGCAGTACTTC. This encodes CAWTGTALSYEQYF.

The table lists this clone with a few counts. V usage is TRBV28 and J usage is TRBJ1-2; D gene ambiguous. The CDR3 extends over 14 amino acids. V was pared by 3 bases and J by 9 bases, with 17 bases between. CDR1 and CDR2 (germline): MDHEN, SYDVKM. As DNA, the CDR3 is TGTGCCAGCAGTTTGGGAGCCAGGCCCGTAAGCTACACCTTC. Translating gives CASSLGARPVSYTF.

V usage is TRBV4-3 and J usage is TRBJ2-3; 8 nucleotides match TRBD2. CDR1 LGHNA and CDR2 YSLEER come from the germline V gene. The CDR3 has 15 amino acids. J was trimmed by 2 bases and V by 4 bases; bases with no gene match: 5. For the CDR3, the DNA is TGCGCCAGCAGCCGAGTTAGCGGGAACACAGATACGCAGTATTTT. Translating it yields CASSRVSGNTDTQYF.

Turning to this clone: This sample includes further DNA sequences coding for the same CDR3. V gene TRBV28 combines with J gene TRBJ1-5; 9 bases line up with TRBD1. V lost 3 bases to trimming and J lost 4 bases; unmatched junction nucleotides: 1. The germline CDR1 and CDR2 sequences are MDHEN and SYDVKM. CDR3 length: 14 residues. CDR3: CASSLGQGNQPQHF. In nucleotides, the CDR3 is TGTGCCAGCAGTTTGGGACAGGGAAATCAGCCCCAGCATTTT.

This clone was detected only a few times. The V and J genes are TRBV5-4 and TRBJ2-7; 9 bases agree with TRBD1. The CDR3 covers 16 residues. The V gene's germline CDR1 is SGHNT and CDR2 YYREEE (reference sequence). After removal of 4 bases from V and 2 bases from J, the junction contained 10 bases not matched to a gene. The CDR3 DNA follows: TGTGCCAGCAGCGGAAACGCCCGGGACAGGGCCTACGAGCAGTACTTC. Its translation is CASSGNARDRAYEQYF.

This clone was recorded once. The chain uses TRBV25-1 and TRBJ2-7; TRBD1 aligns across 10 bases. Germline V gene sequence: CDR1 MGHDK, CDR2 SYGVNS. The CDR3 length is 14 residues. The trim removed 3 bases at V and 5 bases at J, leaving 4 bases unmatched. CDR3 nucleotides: TGTGCCAGCAGTGACGGACAGGGGGTCGACGAGCAGTACTTC. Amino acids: CASSDGQGVDEQYF.

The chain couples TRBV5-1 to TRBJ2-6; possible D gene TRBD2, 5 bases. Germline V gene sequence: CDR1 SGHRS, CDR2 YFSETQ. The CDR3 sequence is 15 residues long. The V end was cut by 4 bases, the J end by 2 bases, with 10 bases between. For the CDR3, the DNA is TGCGCCAGCAGCACCACTAGTGCTGGGGCCAACGTCCTGACTTTC. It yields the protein CASSTTSAGANVLTF.

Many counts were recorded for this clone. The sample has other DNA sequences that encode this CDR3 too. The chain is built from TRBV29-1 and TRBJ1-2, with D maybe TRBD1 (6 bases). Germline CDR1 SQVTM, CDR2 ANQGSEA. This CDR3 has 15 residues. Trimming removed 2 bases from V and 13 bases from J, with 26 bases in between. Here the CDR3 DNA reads TGCAGCGTTGAATGGCTTAGGGGGGACTCGACCCCTGGCACCTTC. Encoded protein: CSVEWLRGDSTPGTF.

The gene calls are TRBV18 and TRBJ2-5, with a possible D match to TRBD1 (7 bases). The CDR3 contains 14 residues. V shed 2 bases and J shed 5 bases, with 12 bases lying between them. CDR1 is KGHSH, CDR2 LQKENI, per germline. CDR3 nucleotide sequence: TGTGCCAGCTCACCAGGACAGGCGGGGGAGACCCAGTACTTC. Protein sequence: CASSPGQAGETQYF.

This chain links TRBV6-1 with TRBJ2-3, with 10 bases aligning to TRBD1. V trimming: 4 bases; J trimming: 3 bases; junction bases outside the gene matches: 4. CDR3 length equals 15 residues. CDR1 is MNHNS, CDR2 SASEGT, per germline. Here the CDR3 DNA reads TGTGCCAGCAGTGTGGGGACAGGGGTTACAGATACGCAGTATTTT. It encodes CASSVGTGVTDTQYF.

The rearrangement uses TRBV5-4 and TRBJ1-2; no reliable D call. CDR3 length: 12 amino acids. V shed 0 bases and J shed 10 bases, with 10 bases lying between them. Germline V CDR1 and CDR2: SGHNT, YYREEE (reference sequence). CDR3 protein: CASSLGTPPYTF. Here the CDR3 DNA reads TGTGCCAGCAGCTTGGGGACCCCCCCCTACACCTTC.

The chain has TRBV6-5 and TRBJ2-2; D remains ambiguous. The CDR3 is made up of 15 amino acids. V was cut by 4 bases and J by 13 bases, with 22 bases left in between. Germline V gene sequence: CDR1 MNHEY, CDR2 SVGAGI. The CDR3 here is CASSSLRTYNRGLFF. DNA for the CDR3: TGTGCCAGCAGTTCCCTACGGACGTACAATCGAGGGCTGTTTTTT.

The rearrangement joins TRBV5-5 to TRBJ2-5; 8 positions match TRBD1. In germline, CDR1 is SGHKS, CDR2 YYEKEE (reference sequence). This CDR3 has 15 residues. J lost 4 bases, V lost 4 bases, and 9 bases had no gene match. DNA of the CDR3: TGTGCCAGCAGCCTGGAGGGGACAGGTCTAGAGACCCAGTACTTC. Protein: CASSLEGTGLETQYF.

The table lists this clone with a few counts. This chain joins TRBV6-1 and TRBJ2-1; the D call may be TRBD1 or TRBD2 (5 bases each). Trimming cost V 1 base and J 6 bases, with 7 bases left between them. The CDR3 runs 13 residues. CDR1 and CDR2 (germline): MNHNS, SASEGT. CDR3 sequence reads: CASSEERGNEQFF. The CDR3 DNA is TGTGCCAGCAGTGAAGAGAGGGGCAATGAGCAGTTCTTC.

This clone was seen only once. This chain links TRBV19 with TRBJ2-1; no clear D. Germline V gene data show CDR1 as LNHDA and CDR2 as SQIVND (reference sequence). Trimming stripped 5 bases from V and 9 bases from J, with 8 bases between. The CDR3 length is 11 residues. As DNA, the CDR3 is TGTGCCAGTAGTGACTCGCTTGAGCAGTTCTTC. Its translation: CASSDSLEQFF.

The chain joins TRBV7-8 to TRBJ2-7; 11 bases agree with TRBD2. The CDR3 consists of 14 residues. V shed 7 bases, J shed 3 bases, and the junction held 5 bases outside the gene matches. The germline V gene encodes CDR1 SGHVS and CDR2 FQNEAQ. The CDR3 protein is CASTLAGGLYEQYF. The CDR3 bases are TGTGCCAGCACCCTAGCGGGAGGCCTCTACGAGCAGTACTTC. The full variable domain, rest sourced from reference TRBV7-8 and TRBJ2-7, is GAGVSQSPRYKVAKRGQDVALRCDPISGHVSLFWYQQALGQGPEFLTYFQNEAQLDKSGLPSDRFFAERPEGSVSTLKIQRTQQEDSAVYLCASTLAGGLYEQYFGPGTRLTVT.